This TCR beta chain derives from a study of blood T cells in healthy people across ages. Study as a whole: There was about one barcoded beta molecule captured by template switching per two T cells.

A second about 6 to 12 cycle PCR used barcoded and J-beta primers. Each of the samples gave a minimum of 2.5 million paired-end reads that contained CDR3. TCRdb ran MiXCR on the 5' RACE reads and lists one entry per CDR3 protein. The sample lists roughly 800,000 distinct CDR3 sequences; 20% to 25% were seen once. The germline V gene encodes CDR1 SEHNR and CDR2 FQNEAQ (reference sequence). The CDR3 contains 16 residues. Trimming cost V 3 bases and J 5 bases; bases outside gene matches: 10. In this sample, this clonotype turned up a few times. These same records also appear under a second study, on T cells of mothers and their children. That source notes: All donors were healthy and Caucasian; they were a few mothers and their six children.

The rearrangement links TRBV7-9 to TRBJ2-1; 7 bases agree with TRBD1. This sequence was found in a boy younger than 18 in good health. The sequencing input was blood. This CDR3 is CASSFEGGQYNNEQFF. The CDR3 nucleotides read TGTGCCAGCAGCTTCGAAGGGGGCCAATACAACAATGAGCAGTTCTTC. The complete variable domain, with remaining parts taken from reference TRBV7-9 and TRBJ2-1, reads DTGVSQNPRHKITKRGQNVTFRCDPISEHNRLYWYRQTLGQGPEFLTYFQNEAQLEKSRLLSDRFSAERPKGSFSTLEIQRTEQGDSAMYLCASSFEGGQYNNEQFFGPGTRLTVL.